This passage covers 23 T cell receptor beta chains from one sample sequenced in a study of beta chain features in type 1 diabetes. Every isolated RNA sample was fully reverse transcribed, so sequencing captured expressed TCRB transcripts. The repertoire was sequenced with immunoSEQ multiplex PCR; TCRdb's copy has only in-frame clones and lacks some. Of hundreds of thousands of clones in the sample, roughly 15% were seen once. The source material was naive CD4+ T cells from blood. Receptors originate from a man aged 18 to 30 in good health.

This clone was seen more than once but under ten times. The chain has TRBV14 and TRBJ1-1, with D possibly being TRBD1 (5 bases). The CDR3 is 13 amino acids. The germline V and J ends were trimmed by 6 bases and 3 bases, with 11 bases remaining between them. Germline assignment: CDR1 SGHDN and CDR2 FVKESK. Here the CDR3 DNA reads TGTGCCAGCAGTCGACAGCAATACACTGAAGCTTTCTTT. It is translated as CASSRQQYTEAFF.

V is TRBV2 and J is TRBJ1-1, with unresolved D. CDR1 is SNHLY, CDR2 FYNNEI, per germline. Deletions cut 8 bases from V and 1 base from J, with 11 bases between. The CDR3 sequence is 13 residues long. CDR3 region: CASGSNWNTEAFF. The CDR3 DNA reads as TGTGCCAGCGGCTCTAATTGGAACACTGAAGCTTTCTTT.

A few counts support this clone. This rearrangement joins TRBV29-1 to TRBJ2-5, with a possible D match to TRBD1 (6 bases). This CDR3 is built from 16 residues. CDR1 and CDR2 from the germline V gene are SQVTM and ANQGSEA. Trimming shortened V by 4 bases and J by 2 bases, and 20 bases separated the two germline ends. CDR3 residues: CSVGGKRGQIQETQYF. In nucleotides, the CDR3 is TGCAGCGTTGGGGGAAAAAGGGGACAAATACAAGAGACCCAGTACTTC.

This chain connects TRBV7-9 to TRBJ2-5; D possibly matches TRBD1 or TRBD2 (6 bases each). Germline V gene lookup returns CDR1 SEHNR and CDR2 FQNEAQ (reference sequence). CDR3 length equals 18 residues. Trimming cost V 1 base and J 2 bases, with 20 bases left between them. The CDR3 DNA sequence: TGTGCCAGCAGCTTAGGTTCCAGGGGTCGGGCGGGACAAGAGACCCAGTACTTC. Translated: CASSLGSRGRAGQETQYF.

This rearrangement joins TRBV15 to TRBJ2-7; 9 bases agree with TRBD1. This CDR3 comprises 14 residues. Losses at the gene ends were 3 bases for V and 2 bases for J; bases not matched to a gene: 2. The germline CDR1 and CDR2 sequences are LNHNV and YYDKDF (reference sequence). CDR3 residues: CATSRRDRAYEQYF. The DNA of the CDR3 is TGTGCCACCAGCAGGAGGGACAGGGCCTACGAGCAGTACTTC.

The J gene is TRBJ2-5, the V gene TRBV5-1; D is tentatively TRBD1 or TRBD2 (6 bases each). CDR1 SGHRS and CDR2 YFSETQ come from the germline V gene. The CDR3 sequence is 12 residues long. The V gene lost 6 bases and the J gene lost 5 bases, with 11 bases spanning the gap. The DNA for the CDR3 is TGCGCCAGCACTTTAGGGGGGGAGACCCAGTACTTC. Translating it yields CASTLGGETQYF.

The gene calls are TRBV28 and TRBJ1-6, with a possible D match to TRBD1 (6 bases). Germline CDR1 and CDR2: MDHEN and SYDVKM. V dropped 5 bases and J dropped 0 bases, with 14 bases sitting between them. The CDR3 has 17 residues. The CDR3 DNA sequence: TGTGCCAGCAGTACCTCCGCAGGGGCCTCCTATAATTCACCCCTCCACTTT. As protein: CASSTSAGASYNSPLHF.

This chain joins TRBV6-4 and TRBJ2-7; the match to TRBD1 covers 8 bases. The CDR3 spans 14 residues. The germline V gene encodes CDR1 MRHNA and CDR2 SNTAGT. The ends lost 6 bases at V and 7 bases at J; junction bases unmatched: 11. The CDR3 protein is CASRSRQGTGEQYF. CDR3 nucleotide sequence: TGTGCCAGCAGAAGCCGACAGGGGACGGGTGAGCAGTACTTC.

V and J are TRBV9 and TRBJ2-7; 7 bases fit TRBD1. CDR3 length: 14 residues. J gave up 4 bases and V 4 bases, and 8 bases lay outside the gene matches. Germline lookup yields CDR1 SGDLS and CDR2 YYNGEE. The CDR3 DNA reads as TGTGCCAGCAGCTTCGACCGGGACAGTTACGAGCAGTACTTC. Amino acid sequence: CASSFDRDSYEQYF.

J is TRBJ2-3 and V is TRBV7-2, with D uncertain. Trimming shortened V by 8 bases and J by 8 bases, and 5 bases separated the two germline ends. This CDR3 is built from 9 residues. Germline lookup yields CDR1 SGHTA and CDR2 FQGNSA. CDR3 in DNA: TGTGCCAGCGGGGTTACGCAGTATTTT. Encoded protein: CASGVTQYF.

V is TRBV7-2 and J is TRBJ1-1; D might be TRBD1 (5 bases). The CDR3 runs 15 residues. Germline values: CDR1 SGHTA, CDR2 FQGNSA. Trimming stripped 4 bases from V and 5 bases from J, with 17 bases between. The CDR3 protein is CASSWNEGSGTEAFF. The CDR3 DNA reads as TGTGCCAGCAGCTGGAACGAGGGGTCTGGGACTGAAGCTTTCTTT.

With regard to this clone: The junction shows a germline mismatch at one end, possibly a read error. V and J are TRBV7-7 and TRBJ2-1; TRBD1 matches 9 bases. CDR1 and CDR2 (germline): SSHAT, FNYEAQ (reference sequence). This CDR3 is built from 17 residues. The CDR3 here is CASSTEAGTGHYNEQFF. CDR3 coding DNA: TGTGCTAGCAGCACGGAGGCCGGGACAGGGCACTACAATGAGCAGTTCTTC.

The chain carries TRBV10-2 and TRBJ2-4; 9 nucleotides align to TRBD1. After removal of 3 bases from V and 7 bases from J, the junction contained 4 bases not matched to a gene. The CDR3 spans 14 residues. CDR1 and CDR2 from the germline V gene are WSHSY and SAAADI. The CDR3 here is CASSDNRGHNIQYF. The CDR3 DNA follows: TGCGCCAGCAGTGACAACAGGGGGCACAACATTCAGTACTTC.

The DNA for the CDR3 is TGTGCCAGCAGCTTGGCCGGATTCTCTAACTATGGCTACACCTTC. This gives the protein CASSLAGFSNYGYTF. The V and J genes are TRBV5-6 and TRBJ1-2; D uncertain. CDR1 is SGHDT, CDR2 YYEEEE, per germline. CDR3 length equals 15 residues. V was trimmed by 0 bases and J by 0 bases, leaving 9 bases between them. The full variable domain, in which reference TRBV5-6 and TRBJ1-2 provide the parts outside the CDR3, is DAGVTQSPTHLIKTRGQQVTLRCSPKSGHDTVSWYQQALGQGPQFIFQYYEEEERQRGNFPDRFSGHQFPNYSSELNVNALLLGDSALYLCASSLAGFSNYGYTFGSGTRLTVV.

This chain connects TRBV29-1 to TRBJ2-6, with TRBD1 identical over 8 bases. The CDR3 spans 16 residues. V lost 4 bases and J lost 0; bases outside the gene matches: 5. The V gene's germline CDR1 is SQVTM and CDR2 ANQGSEA. The CDR3 is CSVGDRGLSGANVLTF. The CDR3 nucleotides read TGCAGCGTTGGCGACAGGGGACTCTCTGGGGCCAACGTCCTGACTTTC.

In its sample, this clone was seen a few times. V usage is TRBV28 and J usage is TRBJ1-6; 9 nucleotides match TRBD1. Germline-derived CDR1 and CDR2 are MDHEN and SYDVKM. Unmatched junction bases numbered 0, after V lost 6 bases and J lost 9 bases. CDR3 length: 12 amino acids. The CDR3 DNA is TGTGCCAGCAGGGACAGGGGTTCACCCCTCCACTTT. Translated, it gives CASRDRGSPLHF.

The chain recombines TRBV10-3 with TRBJ2-4; D is tentatively TRBD1 or TRBD2 (5 bases each). The CDR3 runs 15 residues. V lost 5 bases to trimming and J lost 9 bases, with 20 bases between them. Germline CDR1 ENHRY, CDR2 SYGVKD. For the CDR3, the DNA is TGTGCCATCAGTCCCGGGGCAGGAGTCTTGAGCATTCAGTACTTC. Translating it yields CAISPGAGVLSIQYF.

The chain has TRBV9 and TRBJ2-5; either TRBD1 or TRBD2 may fit D (5 bases each). This CDR3 comprises 14 residues. CDR1 is SGDLS, CDR2 YYNGEE, per germline. Trimming removed 3 bases at V and 5 bases at J, with 14 bases between. The CDR3 sequence is CASSESGHGETQYF. DNA for the CDR3: TGTGCCAGCAGCGAGTCGGGGCACGGGGAGACCCAGTACTTC.

The chain uses TRBV29-1 and TRBJ1-4, with D perhaps TRBD1 (5 bases). The length of the CDR3 is 13 residues. Germline CDR1 and CDR2: SQVTM and ANQGSEA. The V and J ends lost 3 bases and 12 bases respectively, with 17 bases between them. CDR3 bases: TGCAGCGTTGAGGGGCCCTCCCTGGGACAACTGTTTTTT. Amino acids: CSVEGPSLGQLFF.

V is TRBV25-1 and J is TRBJ2-3; TRBD2 aligns across 7 bases. The CDR3 sequence is 14 residues long. Germline V gene lookup returns CDR1 MGHDK and CDR2 SYGVNS. With 5 bases clipped from V and 3 bases from J, the junction kept 5 bases outside the gene matches. CDR3 coding DNA: TGTGCCAGCAGTCAGCGGGGTATGACAGATACGCAGTATTTT. It specifies CASSQRGMTDTQYF.

This clone has more than one count but fewer than ten. V is TRBV7-9 and J is TRBJ2-7; D perhaps matches TRBD1 (5 bases). CDR3 length equals 15 residues. Germline assignment: CDR1 SEHNR and CDR2 FQNEAQ (reference sequence). Between the trimmed V and J ends, which lost 5 bases and 6 bases, there was a span of 20 bases. The CDR3 nucleotides are TGTGCCAGCAGCCGTTTAATGGACACCTCTTTCGAGCAGTACTTC. Protein: CASSRLMDTSFEQYF.

About this clone: Other DNA sequences in the sample encode the same CDR3. The chain combines TRBV30 with TRBJ1-5, with no clear D. Trimming pared 0 bases from V and 4 bases from J, leaving 7 bases between. CDR3 length: 13 amino acids. In germline, CDR1 is GTSNPN, CDR2 SVGIG (reference sequence). The CDR3 reads CAWSVGGNQPQHF. The CDR3, as DNA: TGTGCCTGGAGTGTAGGTGGGAATCAGCCCCAGCATTTT.

The gene calls are TRBV7-2 and TRBJ2-1, with 8 nucleotides matching TRBD2. This CDR3 contains 17 residues. Trimming took 5 bases from V and 4 from J; bases not matched to a gene: 13. CDR1 and CDR2 from the germline V gene are SGHTA and FQGNSA. The DNA of the CDR3 is TGTGCCAGCAGCCCACCCCCGGTCGGGGGGGCTTACAATGAGCAGTTCTTC. Amino acids: CASSPPPVGGAYNEQFF.